This T cell receptor beta chain emerged from a study of read filtering for tumor transcriptome and immune sequencing. This clonotype came up many times. The library was built from roughly 400 ng RNA with molecular barcoded adaptors for alpha/delta and beta/gamma chains. Each CDR3 protein gets one entry after TCRdb re-called the reads with MiXCR. The sample lists tens of thousands of distinct CDR3 sequences, nearly 20% occurring once. This receptor was taken from a donor at least 40 years old with multiple myeloma. Sequenced input: a population of CD138-negative cells sorted from bone marrow.

The CDR3 DNA reads TGTGCCAGCAGTCCTAGGAGGACAGGGGCCGGGGAGCTGTTTTTT. Its translation: CASSPRRTGAGELFF. The chain couples TRBV12-3 or TRBV12-4 to TRBJ2-2, with TRBD1 identical over 9 bases. The V gene end was trimmed by 5 bases and the J gene end by 6 bases; junction bases not matched to a gene: 7. The CDR3 is 15 residues long.